One sample yielded the 3 T cell receptor beta chains listed below, sequenced in a study of T-cell memory formation after mild COVID-19. A single record per CDR3 protein comes from TCRdb applying MiXCR to the 5' RACE reads. Found here are a few hundred thousand distinct CDR3 sequences, about 16% of them singletons; the top ten hold roughly a fifth. Sequenced sample: PBMCs or a T cell subset sorted from them (not recorded which). The receptors were gathered from a man between 18 and 29 years old who had mild COVID-19 (a few samples of this study predate the infection). Cell type and time point are not known.

The genes are TRBV20-1 and TRBJ2-4; D gene ambiguous. This CDR3 is 12 amino acids long. CDR1 is DFQATT and CDR2 is SNEGSKA in the germline V gene (reference sequence). Trimming left V 5 bases short and J 11 bases short, with 16 bases between. The CDR3 region is CSAHSTGAVQYF. CDR3 nucleotide sequence: TGCAGTGCTCATTCGACGGGTGCCGTTCAGTACTTC.

This rearrangement joins TRBV6-6 to TRBJ1-2; 7 nucleotides align to TRBD1. The CDR3 contains 14 residues. V trimming: 2 bases; J trimming: 5 bases; junction bases outside the gene matches: 5. Germline CDR1 reads MNHNY; CDR2 reads SVGAGI (reference sequence). The CDR3 reads CASSYAGTVYGYTF. In DNA, the CDR3 is TGTGCCAGCAGTTACGCCGGGACAGTATATGGCTACACCTTC.

The chain uses TRBV4-1 and TRBJ2-7, with D possibly being TRBD1 (6 bases). The germline V gene encodes CDR1 MGHRA and CDR2 YSYEKL. This CDR3 has 16 amino acids. Trimming removed 0 bases at V and 2 bases at J, with 14 bases between. CDR3 loop: CASSQETGTSAYEQYF. CDR3 nucleotide sequence: TGCGCCAGCAGCCAAGAGACCGGGACATCAGCCTACGAGCAGTACTTC.